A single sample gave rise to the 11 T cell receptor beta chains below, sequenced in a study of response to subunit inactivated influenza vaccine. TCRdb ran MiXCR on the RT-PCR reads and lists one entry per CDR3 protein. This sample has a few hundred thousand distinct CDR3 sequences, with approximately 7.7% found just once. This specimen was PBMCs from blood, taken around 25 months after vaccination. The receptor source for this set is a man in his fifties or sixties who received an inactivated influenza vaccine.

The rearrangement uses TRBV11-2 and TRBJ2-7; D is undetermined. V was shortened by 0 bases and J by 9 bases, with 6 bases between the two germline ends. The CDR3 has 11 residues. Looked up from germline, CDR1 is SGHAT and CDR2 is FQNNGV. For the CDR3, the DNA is TGTGCCAGCAGCTTAGACACGGGGCAGTACTTC. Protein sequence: CASSLDTGQYF.

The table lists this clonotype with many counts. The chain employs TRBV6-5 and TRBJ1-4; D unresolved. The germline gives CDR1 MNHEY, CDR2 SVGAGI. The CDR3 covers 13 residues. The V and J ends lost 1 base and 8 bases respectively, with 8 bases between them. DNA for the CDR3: TGTGCCAGCAGTTACTACCAAGGGGAAAAACTGTTTTTT. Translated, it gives CASSYYQGEKLFF.

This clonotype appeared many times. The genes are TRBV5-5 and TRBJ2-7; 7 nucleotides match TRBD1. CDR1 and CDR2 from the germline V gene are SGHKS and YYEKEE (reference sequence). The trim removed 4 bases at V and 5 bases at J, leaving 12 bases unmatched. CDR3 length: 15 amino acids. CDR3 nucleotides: TGTGCCAGCAGCGGGGCCTCGGACAGGAGGAACGAGCAGTACTTC. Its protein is CASSGASDRRNEQYF.

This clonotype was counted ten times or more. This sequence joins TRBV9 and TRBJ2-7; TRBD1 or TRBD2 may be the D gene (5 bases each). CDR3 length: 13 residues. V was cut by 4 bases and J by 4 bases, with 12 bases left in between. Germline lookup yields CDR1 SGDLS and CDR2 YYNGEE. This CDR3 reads CASSSSEGYEQYF. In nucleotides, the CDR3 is TGTGCCAGCAGCTCATCTGAGGGGTACGAGCAGTACTTC.

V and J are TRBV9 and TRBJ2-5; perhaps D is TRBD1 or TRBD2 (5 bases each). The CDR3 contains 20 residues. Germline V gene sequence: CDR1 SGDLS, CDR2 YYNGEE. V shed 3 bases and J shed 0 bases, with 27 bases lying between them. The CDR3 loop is CASSGPGRTGFSENQETQYF. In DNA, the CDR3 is TGTGCCAGCAGCGGACCGGGACGGACTGGATTTAGCGAGAACCAAGAGACCCAGTACTTC.

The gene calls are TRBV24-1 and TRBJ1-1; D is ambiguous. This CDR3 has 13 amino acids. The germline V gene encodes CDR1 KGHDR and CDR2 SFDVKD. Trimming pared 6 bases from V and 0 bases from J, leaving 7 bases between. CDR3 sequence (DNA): TGTGCCACCAGTTTGGGCATGAACACTGAAGCTTTCTTT. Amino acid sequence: CATSLGMNTEAFF.

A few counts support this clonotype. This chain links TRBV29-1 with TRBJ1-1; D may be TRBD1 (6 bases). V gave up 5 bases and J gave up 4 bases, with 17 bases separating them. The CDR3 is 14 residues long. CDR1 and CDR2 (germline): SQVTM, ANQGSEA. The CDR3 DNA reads TGCAGCGTTCCTTACCCCACAGGGACCACTGAAGCTTTCTTT. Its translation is CSVPYPTGTTEAFF.

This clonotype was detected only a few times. CDR3: CSVQGAHTGELFF. The CDR3 nucleotides read TGCAGCGTTCAGGGGGCCCACACCGGGGAGCTGTTTTTT. The chain recombines TRBV29-1 with TRBJ2-2; 8 bases are a match to TRBD1. Losses at the gene ends were 5 bases for V and 3 bases for J; bases not matched to a gene: 2. The germline V gene encodes CDR1 SQVTM and CDR2 ANQGSEA. This CDR3 has 13 amino acids.

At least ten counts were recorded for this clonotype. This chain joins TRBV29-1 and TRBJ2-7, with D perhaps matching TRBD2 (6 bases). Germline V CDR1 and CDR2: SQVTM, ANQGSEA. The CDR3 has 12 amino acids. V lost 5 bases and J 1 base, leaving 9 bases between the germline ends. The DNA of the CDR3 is TGCAGCGTTAACGGGGGATCCTACGAGCAGTACTTC. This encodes CSVNGGSYEQYF.

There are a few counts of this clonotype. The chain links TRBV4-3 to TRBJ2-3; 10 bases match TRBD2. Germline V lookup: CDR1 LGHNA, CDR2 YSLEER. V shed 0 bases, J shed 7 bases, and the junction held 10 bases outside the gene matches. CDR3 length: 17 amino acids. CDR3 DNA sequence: TGCGCCAGCAGCCAAGATGTGCCTAGCGGGAGTATGAATACGCAGTATTTT. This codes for CASSQDVPSGSMNTQYF.

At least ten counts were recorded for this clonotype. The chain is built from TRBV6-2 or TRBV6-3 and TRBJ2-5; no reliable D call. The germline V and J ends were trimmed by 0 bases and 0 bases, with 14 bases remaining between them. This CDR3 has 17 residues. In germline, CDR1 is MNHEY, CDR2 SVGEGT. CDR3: CASSYSFILRDQETQYF. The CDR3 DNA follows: TGTGCCAGCAGTTACTCGTTTATCCTCCGGGACCAAGAGACCCAGTACTTC.